The TCR beta chain described here comes from a study of monozygotic twins with inflammatory bowel disease. After re-calling the 5' RACE reads, TCRdb lists one entry per CDR3 protein, DNA absent. Listed are about 300,000 distinct CDR3 sequences; 5.6% falls within the top ten. Germline CDR1 and CDR2: SGHRS and YFSETQ. This CDR3 comprises 15 residues. Study-wide findings and caveats: Sharing of clonotypes with others was lower in IBD patients than in healthy twins, and this was especially so with disease activity.

With regard to this clonotype: Its target is unknown.

V and J are TRBV5-1 and TRBJ2-5; TCRdb reports TRBD2, a call that lacks DNA to check it against. The clonotype comes from a human donor with ulcerative colitis or Crohn's disease, or a healthy co-twin of an affected twin (not recorded which). The sequencing input was blood. CDR3 amino acids: CASSLNLAEMETQYF.